A selection of T cell receptor beta chains follows, all from one sample in a study of T cell changes during pregnancy in multiple sclerosis. Method: immunoSEQ multiplex PCR; TCRdb's copy keeps in-frame clones and lacks some. The sample has under 95,000 clones; roughly 90% are singletons. Specimen: peripheral blood, collected in the second trimester of pregnancy. The origin of the receptors is a female donor with multiple sclerosis, enrolled in a pregnancy study. The conserved cysteine and the conserved F or W are not part of the CDR3 here.

v_call: TRBV4-1; cdr3_length: 13; cdr3_aa: ASSHSGGRSYEQY
v_call: TRBV27; cdr3_length: 13; cdr3_aa: ATALPGAGTGELF
v_call: TRBV5-1; cdr3_length: 13; cdr3_aa: ASSSGTSGLHTQY
v_call: TRBV5-1; cdr3_length: 13; cdr3_aa: ASKRSGVSGNTIY
v_call: TRBV5-6; cdr3_length: 13; cdr3_aa: ASSLGDRGLYGYT
v_call: TRBV18; cdr3_length: 12; cdr3_aa: ASSPPESKNEQF
v_call: TRBV10-1; cdr3_length: 12; cdr3_aa: ASSEEGDPTEAF
v_call: TRBV6-6; cdr3_length: 11; cdr3_aa: ASSPYLQVEAF
v_call: TRBV5-6; cdr3_length: 14; cdr3_aa: ASQIQGSYSYNEQF
v_call: TRBV5-1; cdr3_length: 15; cdr3_aa: ASSSGLAGGLTDTQY
v_call: TRBV28; cdr3_length: 13; cdr3_aa: ASSLEVASTDTQY
v_call: TRBV7-3; cdr3_length: 14; cdr3_aa: ASSLGQAPLQETQY
v_call: TRBV7-9; cdr3_length: 14; cdr3_aa: ASSLGPTGYTYEQY
v_call: TRBV27; cdr3_length: 12; cdr3_aa: ASSLMYEVNEQF
v_call: TRBV9; cdr3_length: 15; cdr3_aa: ASSVRGGRANTGELF
v_call: TRBV5-6; cdr3_length: 9; cdr3_aa: ASSLQETQY
v_call: TRBV11-2; cdr3_length: 13; cdr3_aa: ASSYTSGVDNEQF
v_call: TRBV10-3; cdr3_length: 12; cdr3_aa: AISDTAGNSPLH
v_call: TRBV27; cdr3_length: 13; cdr3_aa: ASALGKDRGQGYT
v_call: TRBV7-8; cdr3_length: 13; cdr3_aa: ASSLREGNTGELF
v_call: TRBV6-6; cdr3_length: 11; cdr3_aa: ASSYSVGSEQY
v_call: TRBV29-1; cdr3_length: 11; cdr3_aa: SVEGTGGTEAF
v_call: TRBV28; cdr3_length: 14; cdr3_aa: ASSPRTGMGNQPQH
v_call: TRBV27; cdr3_length: 11; cdr3_aa: ASSLDRGTEAF
v_call: TRBV6-5; cdr3_length: 11; cdr3_aa: ASSPLAGGPQH
v_call: TRBV11-2; cdr3_length: 12; cdr3_aa: ASSSHRGRYEQY
v_call: TRBV7-3; cdr3_length: 12; cdr3_aa: ASSLFPATGEQY
v_call: TRBV29-1; cdr3_length: 11; cdr3_aa: SVEDLGDFGQY
v_call: TRBV4-1; cdr3_length: 15; cdr3_aa: ASSQLGQVRGKNIQY
v_call: TRBV6-5; cdr3_length: 13; cdr3_aa: ASSYQGAPNYGYT
v_call: TRBV6-4; cdr3_length: 15; cdr3_aa: ASSDSPLVAGGGEQF
v_call: TRBV2; cdr3_length: 12; cdr3_aa: ASSHPSSSGEQF
v_call: TRBV25-1; cdr3_length: 12; cdr3_aa: ASSRLAGLPEQF
v_call: TRBV5-4; cdr3_length: 11; cdr3_aa: ASSSTGRTEAF
v_call: TRBV6-6; cdr3_length: 11; cdr3_aa: AGGSPGNQPQH
v_call: TRBV9; cdr3_length: 15; cdr3_aa: ASSVAHSGGHQETQY
v_call: TRBV18; cdr3_length: 15; cdr3_aa: ASSGDSLSSYNSPLH
v_call: TRBV6-5; cdr3_length: 12; cdr3_aa: ASSRQGTNEKLF
v_call: TRBV18; cdr3_length: 15; cdr3_aa: ASSPRGTGVSGNTIY
v_call: TRBV7-2; cdr3_length: 14; cdr3_aa: ASSTTGTGRYNEQF
v_call: TRBV4-3; cdr3_length: 13; cdr3_aa: ASSVWTGDSTEAF
v_call: TRBV2; cdr3_length: 12; cdr3_aa: ASRGTGGAYGYT
v_call: TRBV6-1; cdr3_length: 16; cdr3_aa: ASSDTHSATGNLYEQY
v_call: TRBV7-9; cdr3_length: 13; cdr3_aa: ASSPYSGSTNEQF
v_call: TRBV28; cdr3_length: 14; cdr3_aa: ASSFLQGPNNSPLH
v_call: TRBV2; cdr3_length: 15; cdr3_aa: ASSEMTSGAGNNEQF
v_call: TRBV7-6; cdr3_length: 13; cdr3_aa: ASSTLAGNTGELF
v_call: TRBV19; cdr3_length: 15; cdr3_aa: ASSTSGQGVNNSPLH
v_call: TRBV28; cdr3_length: 9; cdr3_aa: ASSIQETQY
v_call: TRBV29-1; cdr3_length: 12; cdr3_aa: SVVRGANTGELF
v_call: TRBV27; cdr3_length: 11; cdr3_aa: ASRETSTDTQY
v_call: TRBV5-4; cdr3_length: 14; cdr3_aa: ASSPRTSGEPTLEF
v_call: TRBV5-4; cdr3_length: 11; cdr3_aa: ASSVDRDRGYT
v_call: TRBV18; cdr3_length: 13; cdr3_aa: ASSPRRDYNYGYT